These T cell receptor beta chains were read from a single sample in a study of patients and donors after allogeneic stem cell transplantation. TCRdb re-analysed the RT-PCR reads in MiXCR, keeping a single row per CDR3 protein. The sample lists tens of thousands of distinct CDR3 sequences; 40% to 60% were seen once. Sequencing was carried out using blood, either unsorted or a sorted T cell fraction (not recorded which). The origin of the receptors is a human donor who was either an allogeneic HSCT recipient or a stem cell or donor lymphocyte infusion donor (not recorded which). It is not recorded whose cells these are; they may come from a transplant donor. Both conserved end residues are part of each CDR3. D genes are given only for firm matches. Size is stated for part of the rows, as once, few or many counts, or as a class when the clone is expanded.

V	D	size	J	DNA	CDR3
TRBV7-2	-	-	TRBJ1-2	TGTGCCAGCAGCTTAGTTGGGGGCTACACCTTC	CASSLVGGYTF
TRBV7-2	-	-	TRBJ1-1	TGTGCCAGCAGCTTAGGGGTTCTCATGAACACTGAAGCTTTCTTT	CASSLGVLMNTEAFF
TRBV14	-	-	TRBJ2-7	TGTGCCAGCAGCCAAGGATGGGTCTCCTACGAGCAGTACTTC	CASSQGWVSYEQYF
TRBV29-1	TRBD2	-	TRBJ2-7	TGCAGCGTAGAGACTAGCGGGAGAGTTAACGAGCAGTACTTC	CSVETSGRVNEQYF
TRBV29-1	-	-	TRBJ1-2	TGCAGCGGAGGGACGGCCTATGGCTACACCTTC	CSGGTAYGYTF
TRBV3-1	-	-	TRBJ1-6	TGTGCCAGCAGCCAACAGGGCCCGACTTCACCCCTCCACTTT	CASSQQGPTSPLHF
TRBV6-2/TRBV6-3	-	-	TRBJ1-1	TGTGCCAGCAGTTACTGGGCCTCAGGCCCCTCTGAAGCTTTCTTT	CASSYWASGPSEAFF
TRBV4-2	-	few	TRBJ1-2	TGTGCCAGCAGCCAAGTTAGCCAGAGTAACTATGGCTACACCTTC	CASSQVSQSNYGYTF
TRBV29-1	TRBD1	-	TRBJ1-1	TGCAGCGTCAACAGGGGGATGAACACTGAAGCTTTCTTT	CSVNRGMNTEAFF
TRBV7-9	-	-	TRBJ1-4	TGTGCCAGCAGCTTATTTTACGGGGATGAAAAACTGTTTTTT	CASSLFYGDEKLFF
TRBV4-2	-	-	TRBJ1-6	TGTGCCAGCAGCCACCCCCGCCCAGGGGAGTACAATTCACCCCTCCACTTT	CASSHPRPGEYNSPLHF
TRBV24-1	-	-	TRBJ1-2	TGTGCCACCAGTGATATACAGGGTCATGGCTACACCTTC	CATSDIQGHGYTF
TRBV5-1	TRBD2	once	TRBJ2-1	TGCGCCAGCAGCCGAAGGGACTATTACAATGAGCAGTTCTTC	CASSRRDYYNEQFF
TRBV12-3/TRBV12-4	TRBD1	-	TRBJ1-1	TGTGCCAGCACCCCGACAGGGGGCATCGCTGAAGCTTTCTTT	CASTPTGGIAEAFF
TRBV6-2/TRBV6-3	-	few	TRBJ1-5	TGTGCCAGCAGTTACACTGGCCAGCCCCAGCATTTT	CASSYTGQPQHF